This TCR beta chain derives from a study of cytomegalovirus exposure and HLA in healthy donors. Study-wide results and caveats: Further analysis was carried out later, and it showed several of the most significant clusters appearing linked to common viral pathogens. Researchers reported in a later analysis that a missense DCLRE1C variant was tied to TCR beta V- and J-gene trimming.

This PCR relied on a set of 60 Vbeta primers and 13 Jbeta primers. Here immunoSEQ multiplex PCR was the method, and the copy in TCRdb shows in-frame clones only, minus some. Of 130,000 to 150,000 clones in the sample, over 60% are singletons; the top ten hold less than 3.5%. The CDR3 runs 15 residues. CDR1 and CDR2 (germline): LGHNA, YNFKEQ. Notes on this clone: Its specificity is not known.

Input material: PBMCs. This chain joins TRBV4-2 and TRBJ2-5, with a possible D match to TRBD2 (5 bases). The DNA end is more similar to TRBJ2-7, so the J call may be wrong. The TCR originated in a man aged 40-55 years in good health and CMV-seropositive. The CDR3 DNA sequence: TGTGCCAGCAGCCAAGAGGCTAGCCGAGGTTACGAGCAGTACTTC. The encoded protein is CASSQEASRGYEQYF.